This T cell receptor beta chain was captured in a study of T cell responses to AZD1222 COVID-19 vaccine. Assay used: immunoSEQ multiplex PCR; TCRdb lists only in-frame clones, some missing. The sample has 75,000 to 100,000 clones, 75% to 90% seen once. A note on this clone: Antigen: not known.

Overall study results and limits: In a largely white British group with more females than males, clonal diversity was possibly underestimated.

The CDR3 consists of 15 residues. Germline-derived CDR1 and CDR2 are LGHDT and YNNKEL (reference sequence). Trimming cost V 4 bases and J 6 bases, with 15 bases left between them. The gene calls are TRBV3-1 (or the pseudogene TRBV3-2) and TRBJ2-2, with D possibly matching TRBD2 (6 bases). The TCR sequence derives from an adult in good health. The source was peripheral blood, collected on day 0 of AZD1222 vaccination. CDR3 nucleotides: TGTGCCAGCAGCCTCTGGGGCCCGGGGGCCGGGGAGCTGTTTTTT. This sequence encodes CASSLWGPGAGELFF.